Listed here are 22 T cell receptor beta chains from one sample, sequenced in a study of shared clonotypes between healthy human individuals. Some clones are missing from TCRdb's copy, which holds only in-frame ones; the method was immunoSEQ multiplex PCR. The table has about 2.4 million clones, around nine tenths seen once. The sample consisted of naive CD4+ T cells sorted from blood. Sample subset: CD45RA+ positively selected. These receptors were taken from a man between 18 and 29 years old in good health.

The chain recombines TRBV5-1 with TRBJ1-2; D gene uncertain. With 2 bases removed from V and 4 bases from J, the gap between germline ends came to 12 bases. The germline CDR1 and CDR2 sequences are SGHRS and YFSETQ. The CDR3 extends over 14 amino acids. The CDR3 region has the DNA TGCGCCAGCAGCTTAGGGTTTTTTGGCTATGGCTACACCTTC. Translation gives CASSLGFFGYGYTF.

J is TRBJ1-1 and V is TRBV7-2; TRBD1 aligns across 10 bases. CDR3 length: 15 residues. Trimming removed 5 bases from V and 0 bases from J; junction bases left unmatched: 3. In germline, CDR1 is SGHTA, CDR2 FQGNSA. CDR3 sequence reads: CASSPGTGVNTEAFF. CDR3 DNA: TGTGCCAGCAGCCCCGGGACAGGGGTGAACACTGAAGCTTTCTTT. Full variable domain (outside the CDR3, taken from reference TRBV7-2 and TRBJ1-1): GAGVSQSPSNKVTEKGKDVELRCDPISGHTALYWYRQSLGQGLEFLIYFQGNSAPDKSGLPSDRFSAERTGGSVSTLTIQRTQQEDSAVYLCASSPGTGVNTEAFFGQGTRLTVV.

The CDR3, as DNA: TGTGCCAGCAGAACGACAGGGTTTGAAGCTTTCTTT. Its translation: CASRTTGFEAFF. V gene TRBV6-6 combines with J gene TRBJ1-1; the match to TRBD1 covers 7 bases. This CDR3 has 12 residues. Germline lookup yields CDR1 MNHNY and CDR2 SVGAGI (reference sequence). Trimming removed 6 bases from V and 7 bases from J; junction bases left unmatched: 5.

The rearrangement links TRBV5-1 to TRBJ1-2; weak D call: TRBD1 (6 bases). The V and J ends lost 0 bases and 4 bases respectively, with 16 bases between them. The CDR3 spans 16 residues. In germline, CDR1 is SGHRS, CDR2 YFSETQ. CDR3 bases: TGCGCCAGCAGCTTGGCGGACAGATCCGGGGGCTATGGCTACACCTTC. Encoded protein: CASSLADRSGGYGYTF. Full variable domain (rest looked up from reference TRBV5-1 and TRBJ1-2): KAGVTQTPRYLIKTRGQQVTLSCSPISGHRSVSWYQQTPGQGLQFLFEYFSETQRNKGNFPGRFSGRQFSNSRSEMNVSTLELGDSALYLCASSLADRSGGYGYTFGSGTRLTVV.

The chain joins TRBV15 to TRBJ1-5; the D is unclear. Germline CDR1 reads LNHNV; CDR2 reads YYDKDF (reference sequence). The CDR3 sequence is 15 residues long. V gave up 0 bases and J gave up 3 bases, with 9 bases separating them. The CDR3 spells CATSRDQRDNQPQHF. In DNA, the CDR3 is TGTGCCACCAGCAGAGATCAGCGGGACAATCAGCCCCAGCATTTT. Full variable domain (missing parts from reference TRBV15 and TRBJ1-5): DAMVIQNPRYQVTQFGKPVTLSCSQTLNHNVMYWYQQKSSQAPKLLFHYYDKDFNNEADTPDNFQSRRPNTSFCFLDIRSPGLGDTAMYLCATSRDQRDNQPQHFGDGTRLSIL.

The chain is built from TRBV25-1 and TRBJ2-5; perhaps TRBD1 as D (5 bases). The DNA end is more similar to TRBJ2-7, so the J call may be wrong. This CDR3 contains 13 residues. Per the germline V gene, CDR1 is MGHDK and CDR2 is SYGVNS. Here the CDR3 reads CASSVGPSYEQYF. DNA of the CDR3: TGTGCCAGCAGTGTGGGGCCTTCCTACGAGCAGTACTTC.

In its sample, this clone was seen once. The chain uses TRBV9 and TRBJ2-5; D remains ambiguous. Germline V gives CDR1 SGDLS, CDR2 YYNGEE. CDR3 length: 13 amino acids. V was shortened by 1 base and J by 4 bases, with 8 bases between the two germline ends. The CDR3 reads CASSVSGVETQYF. CDR3 in DNA: TGTGCCAGCAGCGTATCTGGGGTAGAGACCCAGTACTTC.

With respect to this clone: The identical CDR3 is also encoded by other nucleotide sequences in the sample. The chain employs TRBV18 and TRBJ2-5; TRBD2 matches at 12 bases. The CDR3 sequence is 14 residues long. Trimming removed 2 bases from V and 5 bases from J; junction bases left unmatched: 0. Germline V lookup: CDR1 KGHSH, CDR2 LQKENI. The CDR3, as DNA: TGTGCCAGCTCACCAACTAGCGGGAGGGAGACCCAGTACTTC. Its translation is CASSPTSGRETQYF.

The table lists this clone with a count of one. The chain carries TRBV9 and TRBJ2-2; D perhaps matches TRBD2 (6 bases). Trimming removed 0 bases from V and 6 bases from J, with 12 bases in between. CDR1 is SGDLS and CDR2 is YYNGEE in the germline V gene. This CDR3 region has 15 residues. The CDR3 reads CASSVGLGGAGELFF. The CDR3 region has the DNA TGTGCCAGCAGCGTAGGACTAGGAGGTGCCGGGGAGCTGTTTTTT. Looking up the rest from reference TRBV9 and TRBJ2-2 gives the full variable domain: DSGVTQTPKHLITATGQRVTLRCSPRSGDLSVYWYQQSLDQGLQFLIQYYNGEERAKGNILERFSAQQFPDLHSELNLSSLELGDSALYFCASSVGLGGAGELFFGEGSRLTVL.

The genes are TRBV5-1 and TRBJ1-2; 9 bases fit TRBD1. V shed 0 bases, J shed 6 bases, and the junction held 3 bases outside the gene matches. Germline lookup yields CDR1 SGHRS and CDR2 YFSETQ. This CDR3 has 14 amino acids. CDR3: CASSLADRGDGYTF. CDR3 nucleotides: TGCGCCAGCAGCTTGGCGGACAGGGGCGATGGCTACACCTTC.

The chain has TRBV5-8 and TRBJ1-4; D uncertain. V lost 2 bases and J 4 bases, leaving 9 bases between the germline ends. This CDR3 spans 14 amino acids. Germline-derived CDR1 and CDR2 are SGHTS and YDEGEE. The CDR3 DNA reads TGTGCCAGCAGCTTACGGGTGCTTAATGAAAAACTGTTTTTT. This codes for CASSLRVLNEKLFF.

V usage is TRBV6-4 and J usage is TRBJ2-1; D gene uncertain. Deletions cut 6 bases from V and 0 bases from J, with 3 bases between. The CDR3 sequence is 12 residues long. Germline V CDR1 and CDR2: MRHNA, SNTAGT. The CDR3 loop is CASRNSYNEQFF. CDR3 DNA sequence: TGTGCCAGCAGAAACTCCTACAATGAGCAGTTCTTC.

Points on this clone: The sample has other DNA sequences that encode this CDR3 too. The chain employs TRBV5-1 and TRBJ2-5; TRBD1 aligns across 7 bases. This CDR3 comprises 14 residues. Germline trimming cut 3 bases from V and 2 bases from J; bases unmatched to any gene: 4. CDR1 and CDR2 (germline): SGHRS, YFSETQ. The CDR3: CASSWGTEQETQYF. CDR3 nucleotides: TGCGCCAGCAGCTGGGGGACAGAACAAGAGACCCAGTACTTC.

The chain employs TRBV9 and TRBJ2-3; 9 nucleotides line up with TRBD2. Germline assignment: CDR1 SGDLS and CDR2 YYNGEE. The trim removed 3 bases at V and 5 bases at J, leaving 7 bases unmatched. The CDR3 totals 15 residues. CDR3 residues: CASSAQGLARDTQYF. CDR3 bases: TGTGCCAGCAGCGCCCAGGGACTAGCAAGAGATACGCAGTATTTT.

This sequence joins TRBV7-9 and TRBJ2-7; 7 bases are shared with TRBD1. Germline loops: CDR1 SEHNR, CDR2 FQNEAQ (reference sequence). The V and J ends lost 5 bases and 6 bases, in that order; junction bases with no gene match: 13. The CDR3 spans 15 residues. The CDR3 nucleotides read TGTGCCAGCAGCCCCGAGACAGGGTCTCGTGTCGAGCAGTACTTC. It specifies CASSPETGSRVEQYF.

This rearrangement joins TRBV6-1 to TRBJ1-5; the D is unclear. Trimming removed 3 bases at V and 0 bases at J, with 9 bases between. The length of the CDR3 is 15 residues. From germline, CDR1 is MNHNS and CDR2 SASEGT. CDR3 in amino acids: CASSDGLNSNQPQHF. Here the CDR3 DNA reads TGTGCCAGCAGTGACGGATTAAATAGCAATCAGCCCCAGCATTTT.

This chain links TRBV19 with TRBJ1-3, with 8 bases matching TRBD1. After removal of 7 bases from V and 2 bases from J, the junction contained 7 bases not matched to a gene. Germline V gene sequence: CDR1 LNHDA, CDR2 SQIVND (reference sequence). The length of the CDR3 is 15 residues. The CDR3, as DNA: TGTGCCAGTATCCCAACGGACAGGGCTGGAAACACCATATATTTT. Translating it yields CASIPTDRAGNTIYF.

This clone was seen a single time. The V call is TRBV5-4, the J call TRBJ1-2; D possibly corresponds to TRBD1 (6 bases). Germline CDR1 SGHNT, CDR2 YYREEE (reference sequence). Trimming removed 0 bases from V and 6 bases from J, with 9 bases in between. The CDR3 covers 13 residues. The CDR3 here is CASSLGGGHGYTF. The CDR3 nucleotides are TGTGCCAGCAGCTTGGGCGGGGGCCATGGCTACACCTTC.

This clone occurred a few times. This sequence joins TRBV10-3 and TRBJ1-1; TRBD1 aligns across 8 bases. This CDR3 region has 13 residues. Per the germline V gene, CDR1 is ENHRY and CDR2 is SYGVKD. J gave up 0 bases and V 10 bases, and 4 bases lay outside the gene matches. The CDR3 region is CASARGLNTEAFF. The DNA of the CDR3 is TGTGCCAGTGCCAGGGGGCTGAACACTGAAGCTTTCTTT.

The chain employs TRBV6-5 and TRBJ2-7; D may be TRBD2 (5 bases). This CDR3 has 13 amino acids. Germline CDR1 reads MNHEY; CDR2 reads SVGAGI. V lost 5 bases, J lost 1 base, and 9 bases lay in between. CDR3 bases: TGTGCCAGCAGTGGCGGGCCTTCCTACGAGCAGTACTTC. Protein sequence: CASSGGPSYEQYF.

The gene calls are TRBV6-6 and TRBJ2-5, with 7 bases lining up with TRBD1. Germline V lookup: CDR1 MNHNY, CDR2 SVGAGI (reference sequence). J gave up 2 bases and V 3 bases, and 6 bases lay outside the gene matches. This CDR3 is 15 amino acids long. The chain's CDR3 is CASSYPGQHQETQYF. DNA of the CDR3: TGTGCCAGCAGTTATCCGGGACAGCATCAAGAGACCCAGTACTTC.

The V and J genes are TRBV12-5 and TRBJ2-3; D is ambiguous. V was clipped by 5 bases and J by 4 bases, with 13 bases between them. Germline lookup yields CDR1 LGHNT and CDR2 FRNRAP. The CDR3 spans 14 residues. CDR3 sequence (DNA): TGTGCTAGTGGTCCCTTTTTCGAGGCAGATACGCAGTATTTT. Its translation: CASGPFFEADTQYF.